The 8 T cell receptor beta chains below all came from one sample that was sequenced in a study of cytomegalovirus exposure and HLA in healthy donors. PCR was performed using 60 Vbeta and 13 Jbeta primers. The protocol was immunoSEQ multiplex PCR, while the TCRdb copy is restricted to in-frame clones and leaves out a portion. This table has tens of thousands of clones, about 75% appearing once. Material: PBMCs. The receptors originated from a man aged 35-49 years in good health and CMV-seronegative.

The gene calls are TRBV10-2 and TRBJ2-2; 7 positions match TRBD1. Trimming took 9 bases from V and 1 from J; bases not matched to a gene: 5. CDR1 and CDR2 (germline): WSHSY, SAAADI. The CDR3 has 14 residues. The CDR3 nucleotides are TGCGCCAGTCAAGGGGGCAAGAACACCGGGGAGCTGTTTTTT. This gives the protein CASQGGKNTGELFF.

This clone was recorded a few times. This chain uses TRBV5-1 with TRBJ1-2, with a weak D call TRBD1 (6 bases). The germline CDR1 and CDR2 sequences are SGHRS and YFSETQ. This CDR3 is built from 13 residues. With 5 bases removed from V and 3 bases from J, the gap between germline ends came to 11 bases. The CDR3 DNA sequence: TGCGCCAGCAGTTTGACAGGAGACTATGGCTACACCTTC. Translated: CASSLTGDYGYTF.

The genes are TRBV9 and TRBJ1-2; D is perhaps TRBD1 (5 bases). The CDR3 runs 13 residues. Trimming left V 4 bases short and J 8 bases short, with 15 bases between. Germline V gives CDR1 SGDLS, CDR2 YYNGEE. DNA of the CDR3: TGTGCCAGCAGCAGGGGTAAAGCTTCCGGCTACACCTTC. Its translation is CASSRGKASGYTF.

The J gene is TRBJ2-7, the V gene TRBV11-2; TRBD1 might be the D (6 bases). The CDR3 loop spans 17 amino acids. CDR1 and CDR2 from the germline V gene are SGHAT and FQNNGV. Trimming stripped 8 bases from V and 0 bases from J, with 23 bases between. The CDR3 DNA follows: TGTGCCAGCCAAGGGTCCCACCGTCGGGACACCTCCTACGAGCAGTACTTC. It translates to CASQGSHRRDTSYEQYF. The full variable domain, completed using reference TRBV11-2 and TRBJ2-7, is EAGVAQSPRYKIIEKRQSVAFWCNPISGHATLYWYQQILGQGPKLLIQFQNNGVVDDSQLPKDRFSAERLKGVDSTLKIQPAKLEDSAVYLCASQGSHRRDTSYEQYFGPGTRLTVT.

The chain carries TRBV30 and TRBJ1-4, with D hard to call. There are 13 residues in the CDR3. Germline CDR1 reads GTSNPN; CDR2 reads SVGIG (reference sequence). V was clipped by 3 bases and J by 5 bases, with 10 bases between them. This CDR3 is CAWRGGYNEKLFF. The CDR3 bases are TGTGCCTGGAGAGGAGGGTACAATGAAAAACTGTTTTTT.

This clone appeared a single time. This chain joins TRBV2 and TRBJ2-1; 13 bases line up with TRBD2. CDR1 SNHLY and CDR2 FYNNEI come from the germline V gene. V dropped 3 bases and J dropped 4; count of bases not matched to a gene: 9. This CDR3 has 18 amino acids. The CDR3 DNA reads TGTGCCAGCAGTGACTGGACTAGCGGGAGAGAGACGTACAATGAGCAGTTCTTC. Its protein product is CASSDWTSGRETYNEQFF. Complete variable domain (other parts from reference TRBV2 and TRBJ2-1): EPEVTQTPSHQVTQMGQEVILRCVPISNHLYFYWYRQILGQKVEFLVSFYNNEISEKSEIFDDQFSVERPDGSNFTLKIRSTKLEDSAMYFCASSDWTSGRETYNEQFFGPGTRLTVL.

V and J are TRBV5-8 and TRBJ1-6; 8 nucleotides agree with TRBD1. Germline V CDR1 and CDR2: SGHTS, YDEGEE. This CDR3 has 17 residues. The J segment lost 3 bases and the V segment lost 2 bases, leaving 7 bases of the junction unmatched. This chain's CDR3 is CASSLPGQDRYNSPLHF. The CDR3 DNA sequence: TGTGCCAGCAGCTTACCGGGACAGGATCGCTATAATTCACCCCTCCACTTT.

The rearrangement joins TRBV11-3 to TRBJ1-1, with D perhaps TRBD1 (6 bases). The CDR3 loop spans 12 amino acids. V was pared by 5 bases and J by 5 bases, with 9 bases between. Germline V gene data show CDR1 as SGHNT and CDR2 as YENEEA. CDR3 nucleotides: TGTGCCAGCAGCCCAACAGGGACTGAAGCTTTCTTT. This sequence encodes CASSPTGTEAFF.